A single sample gave rise to the 8 T cell receptor beta chains below, sequenced in a study of vaccination effects on CD4 cells after COVID-19. The ViraFEST assay expanded antigen-specific CD4+ T cells with viral peptide pools before sequencing. Following culture for roughly 10 days, CD4+ T cells were isolated. Their antigens remain unidentified. TCRdb's table, derived via immunoSEQ multiplex PCR, lists solely in-frame clones and lacks some. The sample yields more than 25,000 clones, approximately 68% seen once. The material was CD4+ T cells from PBMCs cultured with HCoV-229E spike peptides, obtained before COVID-19 vaccination. Every receptor here comes from a human donor who received a COVID-19 vaccine.

This clone was counted a few times. This sequence joins TRBV12-3 or TRBV12-4 and TRBJ1-2; D is undetermined. The CDR3 runs 12 residues. Between the trimmed V and J ends, which lost 6 bases and 4 bases, there was a span of 9 bases. The CDR3 nucleotides read TGTGCCAGCAGCCCAGGTTTCTATGGCTACACCTTC. This sequence encodes CASSPGFYGYTF.

This clone was counted between two and nine times. The rearrangement uses TRBV21-1 and TRBJ2-7. TRBV21-1 is a pseudogene. The CDR3 length is 18 residues. The CDR3 DNA reads as TGTGCCAGCAGCAAAGCGCTTTATGGGTCCTCCTTCTCCTACGAGCAGTACTTC. Its translation: CASSKALYGSSFSYEQYF.

This clone was detected a few times. The chain uses TRBV30 and TRBJ1-5, with 8 bases aligning to TRBD1. The ends lost 7 bases at V and 7 bases at J; junction bases unmatched: 9. CDR1 is GTSNPN and CDR2 is SVGIG in the germline V gene (reference sequence). The CDR3 is made up of 13 amino acids. The CDR3 DNA reads TGTGCCTCCTCGACAGGGGAAGGCCAGCCCCAGCATTTT. This sequence encodes CASSTGEGQPQHF. Full variable domain (remainder filled in from reference TRBV30 and TRBJ1-5): SQTIHQWPATLVQPVGSPLSLECTVEGTSNPNLYWYRQAAGRGLQLLFYSVGIGQISSEVPQNLSASRPQDRQFILSSKKLLLSDSGFYLCASSTGEGQPQHFGDGTRLSIL.

This clone has only a few counts. The chain carries TRBV28 and TRBJ1-2, with TRBD1 as a possible D gene (5 bases). Germline-derived CDR1 and CDR2 are MDHEN and SYDVKM. The V and J ends lost 2 bases and 3 bases respectively, with 7 bases between them. This CDR3 region has 13 residues. CDR3 DNA sequence: TGTGCCAGCAGTTTACGCAGGGACTATGGCTACACCTTC. Translating it yields CASSLRRDYGYTF.

The chain recombines TRBV29-1 with TRBJ2-7; the D call may be TRBD1 or TRBD2 (6 bases each). Trimming pared 5 bases from V and 2 bases from J, leaving 19 bases between. Germline loops: CDR1 SQVTM, CDR2 ANQGSEA. CDR3 length equals 15 residues. CDR3 DNA: TGCAGCGTTCCCAGGGGTGGTAGCGGCACCTACGAGCAGTACTTC. Protein sequence: CSVPRGGSGTYEQYF.

The gene calls are TRBV7-9 and TRBJ2-6, with TRBD1 matching 10 bases. V was pared by 3 bases and J by 8 bases, with 10 bases of the junction left unmatched. This CDR3 is 17 amino acids long. The V gene's germline CDR1 is SEHNR and CDR2 FQNEAQ (reference sequence). CDR3 DNA: TGTGCCAGCAGCTTTGCCATTCCGGGACAGGGGACCAACGTCCTGACTTTC. Residues: CASSFAIPGQGTNVLTF.

V usage is TRBV2 and J usage is TRBJ2-7; no clear D gene. V was clipped by 7 bases and J by 2 bases, with 12 bases between them. The CDR3 is 13 residues long. Germline CDR1 SNHLY, CDR2 FYNNEI. For the CDR3, the DNA is TGTGCCAGCACCGGGTCGGTTACCTACGAGCAGTACTTC. This codes for CASTGSVTYEQYF. Combining the CDR3 with reference TRBV2 and TRBJ2-7 gives the whole variable domain EPEVTQTPSHQVTQMGQEVILRCVPISNHLYFYWYRQILGQKVEFLVSFYNNEISEKSEIFDDQFSVERPDGSNFTLKIRSTKLEDSAMYFCASTGSVTYEQYFGPGTRLTVT.

This clone was observed a handful of times. The chain uses TRBV28 and TRBJ2-7, with 12 nucleotides matching TRBD2. CDR1 MDHEN and CDR2 SYDVKM come from the germline V gene. This CDR3 region has 17 residues. The V gene end was trimmed by 2 bases and the J gene end by 1 base; junction bases not matched to a gene: 6. The CDR3 coding sequence is TGTGCCAGCAGTTTAATGACTAGCGGGAGTGATTCCTACGAGCAGTACTTC. Protein sequence: CASSLMTSGSDSYEQYF.